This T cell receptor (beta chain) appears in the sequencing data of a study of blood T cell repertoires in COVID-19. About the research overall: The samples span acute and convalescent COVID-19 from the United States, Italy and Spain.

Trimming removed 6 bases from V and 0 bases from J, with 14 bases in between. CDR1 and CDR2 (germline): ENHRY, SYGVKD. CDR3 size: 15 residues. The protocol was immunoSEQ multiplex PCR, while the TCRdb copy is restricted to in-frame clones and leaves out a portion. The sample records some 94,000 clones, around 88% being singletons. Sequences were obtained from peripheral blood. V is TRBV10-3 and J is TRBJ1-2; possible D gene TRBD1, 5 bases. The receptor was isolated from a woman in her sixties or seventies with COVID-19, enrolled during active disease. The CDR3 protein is CAIRAQTEANYGYTF. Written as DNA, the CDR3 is TGTGCCATCAGAGCCCAGACAGAAGCTAACTATGGCTACACCTTC.